Listed below are T cell receptor beta chains from one sample, sequenced in a study of T cell responses to AZD1222 COVID-19 vaccine. Data came from immunoSEQ multiplex PCR; TCRdb stores just in-frame clones and leaves some out. The sample includes tens of thousands of clones, around 82% of them seen just once. Sequenced material: peripheral blood, taken 28 days after the second AZD1222 dose. These receptors were collected from an adult who received the AZD1222 COVID-19 vaccine. CDR3s include the opening cysteine and the closing phenylalanine or tryptophan. A D gene is named only where the DNA matches it firmly. Not every row has a clone size; where given, it reads once, few, many or a size class.

d_gene	j_gene	v_gene	abundance	CDR3aa	CDR3nt
NA	TRBJ1-2	TRBV6-5	once	CASSYTLGRSYGYTF	TGTGCCAGCAGTTACACCCTGGGACGGTCATATGGCTACACCTTC
TRBD1	TRBJ1-1	TRBV7-2	NA	CASSPGQGYGEAFF	TGTGCCAGCAGCCCGGGACAGGGTTACGGTGAAGCTTTCTTT
TRBD1	TRBJ1-1	TRBV13	NA	CASSYAGTGGLSEAFF	TGTGCCAGCAGTTACGCCGGGACAGGGGGCCTTTCTGAAGCTTTCTTT
NA	TRBJ1-2	TRBV27	few	CASSLLWGGGAYGYTF	TGTGCCAGCAGTCTACTTTGGGGGGGCGGGGCCTATGGCTACACCTTC
NA	TRBJ1-5	TRBV7-8	NA	CASSLVSANNGQPQHF	TGTGCCAGCAGCTTAGTATCCGCGAATAACGGTCAGCCCCAGCATTTT
TRBD1	TRBJ1-1	TRBV9	NA	CASSPSDRSNTEAFF	TGTGCCAGCAGCCCCTCGGACAGGTCGAACACTGAAGCTTTCTTT
TRBD2	TRBJ2-2	TRBV19	NA	CASGAAGGVYGELFF	TGTGCCAGCGGGGCGGCGGGGGGCGTATACGGGGAGCTGTTTTTT
TRBD1	TRBJ1-6	TRBV5-1	few	CASSTQGDSPLHF	TGCGCCAGCAGCACACAGGGGGATTCACCCCTCCACTTT
NA	TRBJ1-4	TRBV7-6	NA	CASRPATNEKLFF	TGTGCCAGCCGACCCGCAACTAATGAAAAACTGTTTTTT
TRBD1	TRBJ2-7	TRBV7-9	NA	CASVDWDRSYEQYF	TGTGCCAGCGTTGACTGGGACAGGTCCTACGAGCAGTACTTC
NA	TRBJ2-1	TRBV7-2	few	CASSLARGVYNEQFF	TGTGCCAGCAGCTTAGCGAGGGGGGTTTACAATGAGCAGTTCTTC
NA	TRBJ2-3	TRBV12-5	NA	CASGLNTQEDTQYF	TGTGCTAGTGGTCTCAACACACAGGAAGATACGCAGTATTTT
TRBD2	TRBJ2-1	TRBV5-1	NA	CASSSTALAGGPGNEQFF	TGCGCCAGCAGTTCAACCGCTTTAGCGGGGGGGCCGGGCAATGAGCAGTTCTTC